The 20 T cell receptor beta chains reported below all come from one sample, sequenced in a study of prognosis after radiotherapy for stage I lung cancer. CDR3 of TCR beta was amplified from genomic DNA via a two-round multiplex PCR. Used in first-round PCR were primers specific to each TRBV and TRBJ gene. TCRdb analysed the multiplex PCR reads with MiXCR anew, one entry per CDR3 protein. The profile shows under 20,000 distinct CDR3 sequences, around 47% of them singletons. Material: PBMCs, obtained before or after stereotactic body radiation therapy (not recorded which). These receptors were taken from a donor aged 50 or older with non-small cell lung cancer.

Comment on this clonotype: A much bigger clone sits one base away, suggesting this may be a read error. The rearrangement joins TRBV29-1 to TRBJ2-1; no clear D gene. This CDR3 is built from 13 residues. Per the germline V gene, CDR1 is SQVTM and CDR2 is ANQGSEA. The CDR3 nucleotides are TGCAGCGTTGAAGGGGGTATGGGGAATGAGCATTTCTTC. Its translation is CSVEGGMGNEHFF.

This rearrangement joins TRBV11-2 to TRBJ2-7; D remains unclear. Germline-derived CDR1 and CDR2 are SGHAT and FQNNGV. Trimming cost V 0 bases and J 2 bases, with 11 bases left between them. The CDR3 loop spans 15 amino acids. CDR3 in amino acids: CASSLDVGAPYEQYF. The CDR3 bases are TGTGCCAGCAGCTTAGATGTAGGAGCCCCCTACGAGCAGTACTTC. Complete variable domain (other parts from reference TRBV11-2 and TRBJ2-7): EAGVAQSPRYKIIEKRQSVAFWCNPISGHATLYWYQQILGQGPKLLIQFQNNGVVDDSQLPKDRFSAERLKGVDSTLKIQPAKLEDSAVYLCASSLDVGAPYEQYFGPGTRLTVT.

This clonotype was seen repeatedly, ten times or more. The rearrangement links TRBV24-1 to TRBJ2-6; TRBD1 matches 8 bases. V was clipped by 3 bases and J by 0 bases; unmatched bases: 3. This CDR3 region has 17 residues. The germline CDR1 and CDR2 sequences are KGHDR and SFDVKD. The CDR3 sequence is CATSDNRGNSGANVLTF. CDR3 nucleotide sequence: TGTGCCACCAGTGATAACAGGGGGAACTCTGGGGCCAACGTCCTGACTTTC.

Notes on this clonotype: One end of the junction fails to match germline, which may point to a read error. This chain uses TRBV6-2 or TRBV6-3 with TRBJ2-2, with TRBD2 as a possible D gene (5 bases). There are 14 residues in the CDR3. Per germline, CDR1 MNHEY and CDR2 SVGEGT. This chain's CDR3 is CASSYVENTGELFF. CDR3 coding DNA: TGTGCCAGCAGTTACGTGGAGAACACCGGGGAGCTTTTTTTT.

This clonotype was recorded at least ten times. V and J are TRBV2 and TRBJ2-2, with D unclear. The CDR3 extends over 13 amino acids. Germline V gene data show CDR1 as SNHLY and CDR2 as FYNNEI. V was trimmed by 7 bases and J by 1 base, leaving 7 bases between them. The CDR3: CASTVRNTGELFF. As DNA, the CDR3 is TGTGCCAGCACGGTCAGGAACACCGGGGAGCTGTTTTTT.

As for this clonotype: A much larger clone sits a single nucleotide away, making a read error possible. Here the CDR3 DNA reads TGTGTCAGCAGCAGGACATGGTCCGGGGCCAACGTCCTGACTTTC. This translates into CVSSRTWSGANVLTF. The chain carries TRBV6-1 and TRBJ2-6; D possibly corresponds to TRBD1 (5 bases). Per the germline V gene, CDR1 is MNHNS and CDR2 is SASEGT. The CDR3 extends over 15 amino acids.

This clonotype appeared many times. The chain combines TRBV5-4 with TRBJ2-3; D not certain. In germline, CDR1 is SGHNT, CDR2 YYREEE (reference sequence). V lost 0 bases and J lost 3, with 2 bases in between. The CDR3 length is 12 residues. CDR3: CASSLETDTQYF. The DNA for the CDR3 is TGTGCCAGCAGCTTGGAAACAGATACGCAGTATTTT.

In this sample, this clonotype turned up many times. The rearrangement uses TRBV7-9 and TRBJ2-5, with D perhaps TRBD1 (5 bases). The CDR3 has 14 amino acids. Germline V gives CDR1 SEHNR, CDR2 FQNEAQ (reference sequence). Trimming removed 6 bases at V and 4 bases at J, with 15 bases between. In DNA, the CDR3 is TGTGCCAGCAGTCCGCGACAGCCGAGAGAGACCCAGTACTTC. As protein: CASSPRQPRETQYF. The variable domain in full, completed from reference TRBV7-9 and TRBJ2-5, reads DTGVSQNPRHKITKRGQNVTFRCDPISEHNRLYWYRQTLGQGPEFLTYFQNEAQLEKSRLLSDRFSAERPKGSFSTLEIQRTEQGDSAMYLCASSPRQPRETQYFGPGTRLLVL.

In this sample, this clonotype is medium-sized (0.01 to 0.1%). CDR3 sequence reads: CSAAGAGTDTQYF. CDR3 nucleotide sequence: TGCAGTGCCGCGGGGGCGGGCACAGATACGCAGTATTTT. This chain uses TRBV20-1 with TRBJ2-3, with D possibly TRBD2 on 7 matching bases. CDR1 is DFQATT and CDR2 is SNEGSKA in the germline V gene (reference sequence). CDR3 length equals 13 residues. V was cut by 6 bases and J by 1 base, with 11 bases left in between.

The chain uses TRBV19 and TRBJ2-1; D call uncertain. CDR1 LNHDA and CDR2 SQIVND come from the germline V gene (reference sequence). V was shortened by 3 bases and J by 5 bases, with 14 bases between the two germline ends. The CDR3 is made up of 15 amino acids. Here the CDR3 DNA reads TGTGCCAGTAGTATTGGCCCCGGACCCCACAATGAGCAGTTCTTC. It encodes CASSIGPGPHNEQFF.

This clonotype occurred many times. CDR3 nucleotide sequence: TGTGCCAGCACACTCAGGGTGGGCTTTGGGGAGACCCAGTACTTC. The encoded protein is CASTLRVGFGETQYF. The rearrangement links TRBV2 to TRBJ2-5, with D perhaps matching TRBD1 (5 bases). The CDR3 runs 15 residues. Trimming cost V 7 bases and J 5 bases, with 20 bases left between them. Per germline, CDR1 SNHLY and CDR2 FYNNEI.

At least ten counts were recorded for this clonotype. The chain is built from TRBV6-1 and TRBJ1-4; no firm D call. Germline V CDR1 and CDR2: MNHNS, SASEGT. This CDR3 region has 14 residues. Between the trimmed V and J ends, which lost 6 bases and 4 bases, there was a span of 12 bases. The chain's CDR3 is CASRGGWSNEKLFF. The CDR3 region has the DNA TGTGCCAGCAGGGGAGGTTGGAGTAATGAAAAACTGTTTTTT.

Regarding this clonotype: A much larger clone sits a single nucleotide away, making a read error possible. The J gene is TRBJ2-2, the V gene TRBV7-9; 7 bases match TRBD1. CDR1 is SEHNR and CDR2 is FQNEAQ in the germline V gene (reference sequence). V trimming: 4 bases; J trimming: 7 bases; junction bases outside the gene matches: 9. This CDR3 is built from 15 residues. This CDR3 reads CASSSTGFVNGELFF. The CDR3 DNA is TGTGCCAGCAGCTCGACAGGGTTTGTGAACGGGGAGCTGTTTTTT.

This clonotype was picked up many times. V usage is TRBV5-1 and J usage is TRBJ2-3; 9 bases map to TRBD2. The CDR3 contains 16 residues. The germline CDR1 and CDR2 sequences are SGHRS and YFSETQ. The junction had 8 bases not matched to a gene; V was cut back by 2 bases and J by 4 bases. CDR3 amino acids: CASSLSIAGDPDTQYF. CDR3 DNA: TGCGCCAGCAGCTTATCTATAGCGGGAGACCCAGATACGCAGTATTTT.

The chain joins TRBV12-3 or TRBV12-4 to TRBJ2-3; possibly TRBD1 or TRBD2 for D (5 bases each). The CDR3 is 15 amino acids. V lost 7 bases and J 8 bases, leaving 22 bases between the germline ends. CDR3 nucleotides: TGTGCCAGCACCTTGGGGCTAGCCGGTGGGGGTACGCAGTATTTT. Encoded protein: CASTLGLAGGGTQYF.

This clonotype was picked up many times. The chain links TRBV2 to TRBJ2-5, with D tentatively TRBD1 (6 bases). Germline-derived CDR1 and CDR2 are SNHLY and FYNNEI. The CDR3 totals 14 residues. The V end was cut by 4 bases, the J end by 4 bases, with 13 bases between. CDR3 DNA sequence: TGTGCCAGCAGTGCGACCACAGGGTCAGAGACCCAGTACTTC. It specifies CASSATTGSETQYF. Full variable domain (remainder filled in from reference TRBV2 and TRBJ2-5): EPEVTQTPSHQVTQMGQEVILRCVPISNHLYFYWYRQILGQKVEFLVSFYNNEISEKSEIFDDQFSVERPDGSNFTLKIRSTKLEDSAMYFCASSATTGSETQYFGPGTRLLVL.

Concerning this clonotype: One junction end disagrees with the germline gene, perhaps due to a read error. The chain links TRBV6-4 to TRBJ1-1; no firm D call. CDR1 and CDR2 from the germline V gene are MRHNA and SNTAGT. This CDR3 is 14 amino acids long. The CDR3 region has the DNA TGTGCCAGCAGTGACTCTAGCCGAGGCACTGAAGCTTTTTTT. The encoded protein is CASSDSSRGTEAFF.

A single count supports this clonotype. The chain has TRBV11-2 and TRBJ2-2, with 15 bases fitting TRBD2. Germline V gene lookup returns CDR1 SGHAT and CDR2 FQNNGV. This CDR3 is 17 amino acids long. V lost 7 bases, J lost 2 bases, and 5 bases stayed unmatched. Here the CDR3 reads CASNGLAGGLNTGELFF. In DNA form, the CDR3 reads TGTGCCAGCAACGGACTAGCGGGAGGGTTAAACACCGGGGAGCTGTTTTTT.

This chain uses TRBV7-9 with TRBJ1-1; D remains ambiguous. Germline assignment: CDR1 SEHNR and CDR2 FQNEAQ (reference sequence). The CDR3 runs to 14 residues. V was pared by 5 bases and J by 0 bases, with 10 bases between. Here the CDR3 DNA reads TGTGCCAGCAGCCAAGGCGGCCTGAACACTGAAGCTTTCTTT. Translation gives CASSQGGLNTEAFF.

This clonotype has just one count. A much bigger clone sits one base away, suggesting this may be a read error. The V and J genes are TRBV24-1 and TRBJ2-1; TRBD1 might be the D (6 bases). This CDR3 region has 15 residues. The germline V gene encodes CDR1 KGHDR and CDR2 SFDVKD. The CDR3 DNA is TGTGCCACCAGTGATCCCGGACAGATGGGGAATGAGCAGTTATTC. Protein sequence: CATSDPGQMGNEQLF.